This note documents a single T cell receptor (beta chain) sequence. Germline lookup yields CDR1 MNHEY and CDR2 SMNVEV (reference sequence). CDR3 length equals 14 residues. The V and J ends lost 3 bases and 1 base respectively, with 9 bases between them. Here immunoSEQ multiplex PCR was the method, and the copy in TCRdb shows in-frame clones only, minus some. Of hundreds of thousands of clones listed, nearly 90% are singletons. The sample comes from a study of blood T cell repertoires in COVID-19. The chain links TRBV27 to TRBJ1-1, with D maybe TRBD1 (5 bases). Sequencing used PBMCs or T cells enriched from blood (not recorded which). The sequence was obtained from a woman aged 18-30 years with acute COVID-19. The CDR3 here is CASSFQGSNTEAFF. In nucleotides, the CDR3 is TGTGCCAGCAGTTTCCAGGGTTCGAACACTGAAGCTTTCTTT.